The 23 T cell receptor beta chains in this list originate from one sample, sequenced in a study of cytomegalovirus exposure and HLA in healthy donors. Primers: 60 Vbeta forward and 13 Jbeta reverse. Here immunoSEQ multiplex PCR was the method, and the copy in TCRdb shows in-frame clones only, minus some. The table counts roughly 190,000 clones; 6.5% lies in the top ten. Sequencing input: PBMCs. The receptors derive from a man aged 25 to 40 in good health and CMV-seronegative.

The chain has TRBV27 and TRBJ2-2; TRBD2 matches 10 bases. Unmatched junction bases numbered 0, after V lost 7 bases and J lost 1 base. CDR3 length: 14 amino acids. Per germline, CDR1 MNHEY and CDR2 SMNVEV (reference sequence). The CDR3: CASTSGGNTGELFF. DNA for the CDR3: TGTGCCAGCACTAGCGGGGGGAACACCGGGGAGCTGTTTTTT.

V usage is TRBV2 and J usage is TRBJ2-3, with 13 bases identical to TRBD2. The length of the CDR3 is 15 residues. Trimming removed 8 bases from V and 6 bases from J; junction bases left unmatched: 8. Germline loops: CDR1 SNHLY, CDR2 FYNNEI. DNA for the CDR3: TGTGCCAGCGGACTAGCGGGGGCCTGGGGGGATACGCAGTATTTT. Translating gives CASGLAGAWGDTQYF.

This chain connects TRBV28 to TRBJ2-7; TRBD1 matches at 9 bases. V lost 6 bases to trimming and J lost 4 bases; unmatched junction nucleotides: 13. The CDR3 covers 16 residues. The germline V gene has CDR1 MDHEN and CDR2 SYDVKM. The CDR3 loop is CASRYERDREWYEQYF. For the CDR3, the DNA is TGTGCCAGCAGATACGAAAGGGACAGGGAATGGTACGAGCAGTACTTC.

The chain carries TRBV7-9 and TRBJ2-5; D perhaps matches TRBD1 (6 bases). V was shortened by 1 base and J by 4 bases, with 10 bases between the two germline ends. This CDR3 spans 14 amino acids. Germline CDR1 is SEHNR and CDR2 is FQNEAQ (reference sequence). The CDR3 DNA is TGTGCCAGCAGCTTAGTGGCAGGGGCAGAGACCCAGTACTTC. Protein sequence: CASSLVAGAETQYF. Full variable domain (rest looked up from reference TRBV7-9 and TRBJ2-5): DTGVSQNPRHKITKRGQNVTFRCDPISEHNRLYWYRQTLGQGPEFLTYFQNEAQLEKSRLLSDRFSAERPKGSFSTLEIQRTEQGDSAMYLCASSLVAGAETQYFGPGTRLLVL.

As to this clone: The germline gene is not matched at one end of the junction; a read error may be the cause. This chain connects TRBV5-1 to TRBJ2-1; 7 bases line up with TRBD2. Germline CDR1 and CDR2: SGHRS and YFSETQ. The CDR3 covers 17 residues. The CDR3 region is CASSLEVLAEYYNEQLF. CDR3 sequence (DNA): TGCGCCAGCAGCTTGGAGGTGCTAGCGGAGTATTACAATGAGCAGCTCTTC. Combining the CDR3 with reference TRBV5-1 and TRBJ2-1 gives the whole variable domain KAGVTQTPRYLIKTRGQQVTLSCSPISGHRSVSWYQQTPGQGLQFLFEYFSETQRNKGNFPGRFSGRQFSNSRSEMNVSTLELGDSALYLCASSLEVLAEYYNEQLFGPGTRLTVL.

The CDR3 is CASSIERTDLNTEAFF. The CDR3 DNA is TGTGCCAGTAGTATAGAAAGGACGGACTTGAACACTGAAGCTTTCTTT. V and J are TRBV19 and TRBJ1-1; D gene unclear. The CDR3 runs to 16 residues. CDR1 LNHDA and CDR2 SQIVND come from the germline V gene (reference sequence). V gave up 0 bases and J gave up 0 bases, with 11 bases separating them.

CDR3 in DNA: TGTGCCAGCAGCGTCGGGACAGGGGAATCCGAGCAGTACTTC. Amino acids: CASSVGTGESEQYF. The J gene is TRBJ2-7, the V gene TRBV9, with 10 bases lining up with TRBD1. The CDR3 runs 14 residues. Germline V gene data show CDR1 as SGDLS and CDR2 as YYNGEE. After removal of 2 bases from V and 6 bases from J, the junction contained 5 bases not matched to a gene.

The chain employs TRBV6-6 and TRBJ2-4; D not certain. Between the trimmed V and J ends, which lost 7 bases and 2 bases, there was a span of 9 bases. The CDR3 is 13 amino acids. Germline CDR1 MNHNY, CDR2 SVGAGI (reference sequence). CDR3 DNA sequence: TGTGCCAGCACCGTAGCCACCAAAAACATTCAGTACTTC. Its protein is CASTVATKNIQYF.

V and J are TRBV27 and TRBJ2-1; 11 bases line up with TRBD1. The germline V gene has CDR1 MNHEY and CDR2 SMNVEV (reference sequence). This CDR3 spans 15 amino acids. After removal of 3 bases from V and 7 bases from J, the junction contained 5 bases not matched to a gene. CDR3 region: CASSFGQGALNEQFF. CDR3 nucleotide sequence: TGTGCCAGCAGTTTTGGACAGGGGGCGCTGAATGAGCAGTTCTTC.

This sequence joins TRBV30 and TRBJ1-3; 7 bases agree with TRBD1. The CDR3 has 15 residues. The trim removed 4 bases at V and 0 bases at J, leaving 6 bases unmatched. Germline loops: CDR1 GTSNPN, CDR2 SVGIG (reference sequence). The DNA of the CDR3 is TGTGCCTGGATGCGAGGGGGCGCCTCTGGAAACACCATATATTTT. This translates into CAWMRGGASGNTIYF.

V gene TRBV19 combines with J gene TRBJ2-7; D is possibly TRBD2 (5 bases). Germline V gene lookup returns CDR1 LNHDA and CDR2 SQIVND (reference sequence). The germline V and J ends were trimmed by 5 bases and 5 bases, with 19 bases remaining between them. The CDR3 spans 15 residues. Written as DNA, the CDR3 is TGTGCCAGTAGTCCGACCGTGGAGGTGCTTAACGAGCAGTACTTC. This encodes CASSPTVEVLNEQYF.

Note on this clone: This sample includes further DNA sequences coding for the same CDR3. This sequence joins TRBV6-5 and TRBJ1-1, with 8 bases identical to TRBD1. Germline V CDR1 and CDR2: MNHEY, SVGAGI. The ends lost 2 bases at V and 1 base at J; junction bases unmatched: 0. The CDR3 runs to 14 residues. The CDR3: CASSYGQGNTEAFF. As DNA, the CDR3 is TGTGCCAGCAGTTACGGACAGGGGAACACTGAAGCTTTCTTT.

V gene TRBV30 combines with J gene TRBJ2-2; D perhaps matches TRBD2 (7 bases). Germline CDR1 GTSNPN, CDR2 SVGIG (reference sequence). The CDR3 contains 16 residues. V shed 1 base and J shed 2 bases, with 14 bases lying between them. CDR3 residues: CAWSEGGGYNTGELFF. CDR3 sequence (DNA): TGTGCCTGGAGTGAAGGGGGGGGGTATAACACCGGGGAGCTGTTTTTT.

This sequence joins TRBV5-8 and TRBJ1-4; TRBD1 agrees at 7 bases. CDR3 length: 15 residues. V lost 2 bases to trimming and J lost 7 bases; unmatched junction nucleotides: 8. CDR1 and CDR2 from the germline V gene are SGHTS and YDEGEE. The CDR3 region is CASSLRGAGGEKLFF. As DNA, the CDR3 is TGTGCCAGCAGCTTACGTGGTGCAGGGGGTGAAAAACTGTTTTTT.

V usage is TRBV10-2 and J usage is TRBJ2-1; tentatively, D is TRBD1 (6 bases). The germline gives CDR1 WSHSY, CDR2 SAAADI. V lost 8 bases, J lost 2 bases, and 10 bases lay in between. CDR3 length: 13 amino acids. The DNA of the CDR3 is TGCGCCAGCCATGAGGGGGCCTACAATGAGCAGTTCTTC. Protein sequence: CASHEGAYNEQFF.

The V gene is TRBV25-1, the J gene TRBJ2-1, with 7 bases lining up with TRBD1. Unmatched junction bases numbered 6, after V lost 4 bases and J lost 0 bases. This CDR3 spans 16 amino acids. From germline, CDR1 is MGHDK and CDR2 SYGVNS. The CDR3 protein is CASSGTGTDSYNEQFF. The CDR3 DNA reads as TGTGCCAGCAGTGGAACCGGGACAGACTCCTACAATGAGCAGTTCTTC.

The chain joins TRBV6-5 to TRBJ2-5, with D possibly being TRBD2 (6 bases). CDR3 length equals 14 residues. The V end was cut by 8 bases, the J end by 6 bases, with 19 bases between. Germline V gives CDR1 MNHEY, CDR2 SVGAGI. CDR3 amino acids: CASGPGVSWKTQYF. DNA for the CDR3: TGTGCCAGCGGCCCGGGGGTGTCGTGGAAGACCCAGTACTTC.

The V and J genes are TRBV10-3 and TRBJ2-4; 8 nucleotides line up with TRBD1. CDR3 length equals 14 residues. Germline V lookup: CDR1 ENHRY, CDR2 SYGVKD. Trimming at V came to 2 bases and at J to 10 bases, leaving 7 bases not matched to a gene. CDR3 loop: CAISEAQGVGIQYF. The CDR3 nucleotides are TGTGCCATCAGTGAGGCACAGGGGGTCGGGATTCAGTACTTC.

The chain joins TRBV19 to TRBJ1-6; TRBD1 might be the D (5 bases). CDR1 is LNHDA, CDR2 SQIVND, per germline (reference sequence). The CDR3 loop spans 15 amino acids. Trimming left V 7 bases short and J 7 bases short, with 17 bases between. The CDR3 is CASTPTGLGNSPLHF. CDR3 in DNA: TGTGCCAGTACTCCAACGGGACTCGGAAATTCACCCCTCCACTTT. The full variable domain, completed using reference TRBV19 and TRBJ1-6, is DGGITQSPKYLFRKEGQNVTLSCEQNLNHDAMYWYRQDPGQGLRLIYYSQIVNDFQKGDIAEGYSVSREKKESFPLTVTSAQKNPTAFYLCASTPTGLGNSPLHFGNGTRLTVT.

This sequence joins TRBV5-1 and TRBJ2-6, with 10 bases identical to TRBD1. Germline lookup yields CDR1 SGHRS and CDR2 YFSETQ. This CDR3 contains 16 residues. V lost 4 bases, J lost 3 bases, and 4 bases stayed unmatched. CDR3 nucleotides: TGCGCCAGCAGCACCGGGACAGGGGTTGGGGCCAACGTCCTGACTTTC. This sequence encodes CASSTGTGVGANVLTF. The variable domain in full, with the rest retrieved from reference TRBV5-1 and TRBJ2-6, is KAGVTQTPRYLIKTRGQQVTLSCSPISGHRSVSWYQQTPGQGLQFLFEYFSETQRNKGNFPGRFSGRQFSNSRSEMNVSTLELGDSALYLCASSTGTGVGANVLTFGAGSRLTVL.

This chain connects TRBV4-3 to TRBJ1-1; TRBD1 might be the D (6 bases). V was pared by 8 bases and J by 5 bases, with 15 bases between. There are 13 residues in the CDR3. Germline lookup yields CDR1 LGHNA and CDR2 YSLEER. The CDR3 sequence: CASGTQGGTEAFF. The CDR3 DNA reads as TGCGCCAGCGGAACACAGGGCGGGACTGAAGCTTTCTTT.

The chain is built from TRBV4-1 and TRBJ2-3, with TRBD2 matching 8 bases. The CDR3 has 16 residues. Germline V gene data show CDR1 as MGHRA and CDR2 as YSYEKL. After removal of 0 bases from V and 1 base from J, the junction contained 3 bases not matched to a gene. Here the CDR3 DNA reads TGCGCCAGCAGCCAAGATGTGACTAGCGGCACAGATACGCAGTATTTT. Translating it yields CASSQDVTSGTDTQYF.

The chain uses TRBV6-5 and TRBJ2-7; 7 bases map to TRBD2. Trimming cost V 2 bases and J 3 bases; bases outside gene matches: 10. Germline lookup yields CDR1 MNHEY and CDR2 SVGAGI. The CDR3 length is 16 residues. The CDR3 region has the DNA TGTGCCAGCAGTTACACCCCGGCGGGGGTGGTCTACGAGCAGTACTTC. Translated: CASSYTPAGVVYEQYF.